These T cell receptor beta chains were read from a single sample in a study of identical twins. TCRdb passed the 5' RACE reads through MiXCR, listing each CDR3 protein once. There are 540,000 or so distinct CDR3 sequences in the sample; approximately 20% occur only once, and 0.48% lies in the top ten. This sample was shared with a second study, whose subject was yellow fever vaccine responses in identical twins.

The sample comprised CD4+ T cells sorted from blood. These receptors originate from a woman aged 18-29 years in good health. Each CDR3 is given with its conserved first and last residue. Fields, in order: D gene, J gene, V gene, clone size, CDR3 protein, CDR3 DNA. A D gene is named only where the DNA matches it firmly. Clone size is shown for a subset of rows, as once, few, many or a class of expanded clone.

TRBD1 TRBJ1-2 TRBV29-1 . CSVEDRGYGYTF TGCAGCGTTGAGGACAGGGGATATGGCTACACCTTC
. TRBJ1-2 TRBV20-1 . CSARQGNYGYTF TGCAGTGCTAGACAGGGGAACTATGGCTACACCTTC
. TRBJ1-1 TRBV9 . CASGGVMNTEAFF TGTGCCAGCGGGGGCGTGATGAACACTGAAGCTTTCTTT
TRBD2 TRBJ2-3 TRBV12-3/TRBV12-4 . CASTLGSGGSGYTQYF TGTGCCAGCACCTTGGGTAGCGGGGGGTCCGGATATACGCAGTATTTT
. TRBJ2-7 TRBV6-1 . CASIGLYEQYF TGTGCCAGCATCGGTCTTTACGAGCAGTACTTC
. TRBJ2-1 TRBV5-1 many CASSLGPEQFF TGCGCCAGCAGCTTGGGACCGGAGCAGTTCTTC
TRBD2 TRBJ2-5 TRBV20-1 few CSAPSGWYQETQYF TGCAGTGCCCCTAGCGGGTGGTACCAAGAGACCCAGTACTTC
TRBD2 TRBJ2-1 TRBV20-1 few CSANSGNLYNEQFF TGCAGTGCTAATAGCGGGAACCTCTACAATGAGCAGTTCTTC
. TRBJ1-2 TRBV3-1 few CASSPIVGYGYTF TGTGCCAGCAGCCCTATCGTGGGCTATGGCTACACCTTC
. TRBJ2-1 TRBV3-1 few CASSRSPNEQFF TGTGCCAGCAGCCGATCCCCGAATGAGCAGTTCTTC
. TRBJ2-4 TRBV4-1 few CASSQVARGSADIQYF TGCGCCAGCAGCCAAGTCGCCCGGGGGAGTGCGGACATTCAGTACTTC
. TRBJ2-7 TRBV5-1 many CASSLDGAYEQYF TGCGCCAGCAGCTTGGACGGTGCCTACGAGCAGTACTTC
TRBD2 TRBJ2-3 TRBV24-1 few CATSVGGSTDTQYF TGTGCCACCAGTGTGGGGGGGAGCACAGATACGCAGTATTTT
TRBD1 TRBJ2-1 TRBV7-3 . CASSSTSTRGQGNEQFF TGTGCCAGCAGCTCAACCTCTACCAGGGGGCAGGGGAATGAGCAGTTCTTC
. TRBJ2-7 TRBV20-1 many CSALTGRARGEQYF TGCAGTGCCTTAACAGGACGCGCCAGGGGCGAGCAGTACTTC
. TRBJ2-3 TRBV6-5 . CASSYSTSSDTQYF TGTGCCAGCAGTTACTCGACCAGCAGTGATACGCAGTATTTT
. TRBJ2-5 TRBV28 . CASSSGTGGGETQYF TGTGCCAGCAGTTCAGGAACAGGGGGGGGGGAGACCCAGTACTTC
TRBD2 TRBJ2-1 TRBV12-3/TRBV12-4 few CASSLSGRARNEQFF TGTGCCAGCAGTCTTAGCGGGAGGGCTAGAAATGAGCAGTTCTTC
TRBD2 TRBJ2-1 TRBV10-3 . CATKRGVPSGSYNEQFF TGTGCCACCAAGCGGGGGGTCCCGAGCGGGTCCTACAATGAGCAGTTCTTC
TRBD2 TRBJ2-3 TRBV3-1 . CASSQAPSGGTDTQYF TGTGCCAGCAGCCAAGCCCCTAGCGGGGGGACAGATACGCAGTATTTT
TRBD2 TRBJ2-5 TRBV7-8 . CASSPTRGEETQYF TGTGCCAGCAGCCCAACACGGGGGGAAGAGACCCAGTACTTC
. TRBJ2-7 TRBV6-1 . CASKGGGEQYF TGTGCCAGCAAGGGGGGCGGCGAGCAGTACTTC
. TRBJ1-5 TRBV12-3/TRBV12-4 . CASSPRAYNQPQHF TGTGCCAGCAGTCCCCGGGCCTACAATCAGCCCCAGCATTTT
. TRBJ1-3 TRBV20-1 many CSARGQGSNTIYF TGCAGTGCTAGAGGCCAGGGATCAAACACCATATATTTT